This record concerns one T cell receptor beta chain sequence. The sample belongs to a study of PD-L1 blockade in urothelial cancer. Study-level information: Atezolizumab therapy began for patients in about 2014, dosed at 1,200 mg intravenously every 3 weeks.

Sample time point: peripheral blood 6 weeks after treatment start. This table comes from immunoSEQ multiplex PCR, and its TCRdb copy is limited to in-frame clones, with some not included. The profile shows some 110,000 clones, about 91% of them singletons. The origin of this receptor is a man in his fifties or sixties with urothelial cancer. Here the sequenced sample was PBMCs, taken around atezolizumab (anti-PD-L1) treatment.

CDR3 protein: CASSSQTGRNEKLFF. DNA of the CDR3: TGTGCCAGCAGCTCCCAGACAGGTCGTAATGAAAAACTGTTTTTT. This chain joins TRBV9 and TRBJ1-4; the D gene is possibly TRBD1 (6 bases). The ends were cut back, 4 bases at V and 4 bases at J, with 14 bases in the middle. The CDR3 extends over 15 amino acids. Per the germline V gene, CDR1 is SGDLS and CDR2 is YYNGEE.